Described below is a single TCR beta chain sequence and its context. It lacks a known antigen. Per-base qualities were not stored, and no clone one base away is much larger. This record belongs to a study of cytomegalovirus exposure and HLA in healthy donors (dated by TCRdb to between 2016 and 2019). A note on the overall study: An earlier analysis of several hundred of the donors reported 250 to 300 Gb of sequence data and 100 million to 140 million unique TCR beta sequences from about 179 million T cells. Among around 400 genotyped donors of the cohort, an average of 235,054 unique TCR beta nucleotide sequences were sequenced per donor, about a sixth of them non-productive. About 5 DR-DQ haplotypes were handled as single units for association and clustering, since linkage in the cohort was strong. High-throughput TCR immunosequencing, statistical association of individual TCRs with disease status, and machine learning were combined to predict cytomegalovirus infection status. The aim of the study was to test whether cataloging public T cell receptors could identify signatures of past pathogen exposure. Among the 398 genotyped donors, around 81% belonged to the genetic ancestry cluster associated with self-reported Caucasian donors. Donor age, sex, ethnicity and CMV serostatus were compiled together with the repertoire data. All discovery cohort repertoires had been generated using a single sequencing platform. Rather than drawing on any new phenotypic data, the later analysis identified candidate immune exposures from TCR beta sequences and the way those sequences occurred across donors. To decide whether each TCR beta V gene segment behaved as functional or pseudogenic, an earlier analysis of some 600 of the donors relied on high-throughput TCR beta sequencing. Typing coverage differed by locus: A, B, C, DRB1 and DQB1 were typed in about 620-640 donors, DQA1 in 500 to 550, DPA1 in roughly 590, and DPB1 in approximately 450. Along with the roughly 670-subject first cohort, a separate validation cohort of 120 different subjects was used. An early release covering just under 650 HLA-typed donors comprised 300 to 350 gigabases of sequencing data and around 85 million unique TCR sequences. A later analysis re-examined previously published TCR beta repertoires from more than 600 donors and added high-resolution HLA genotyping to investigate patterns of TCR occurrence. Both class I and class II loci were covered by HLA typing, at four-digit resolution. In a later genetic analysis, genome-wide SNP genotypes for about three fifths of the 666 donors were used, and that subset was treated as a discovery cohort. The study used immunosequencing to profile the T cell repertoires of some 600 subjects and linked those repertoires to cytomegalovirus serostatus.

Library preparation was by the immunoSEQ multiplex PCR assay. The multiplex PCR relied on a mix of 60 forward primers for TCR Vbeta segments and 13 reverse primers for TCR Jbeta segments. The CDR3 region of rearranged TCR beta genes was amplified from genomic DNA by a multiplex PCR assay. The Illumina HiSeq System was used to sequence the amplified TCR beta libraries as 87-base-pair reads. Under the source paper's analysis protocol: Across the 500 to 700 repertoires, a later analysis counted some 81 million unique TCR beta chains, some 11 million of which were shared by at least two donors. Raw reads were error-corrected and collapsed into unique sequences by a nearest-neighbor algorithm in which closely related sequences were merged to remove PCR and sequencing errors. V, D and J gene segments were assigned by aligning CDR3 sequences to IMGT reference sequences. For a sequence to be retained, at least a six-nucleotide match to both a V gene segment and a J gene segment was required. A rearrangement was called productive if the CDR3 had no stop codons and remained in frame with V and J, and every other rearrangement was called non-productive. Following IMGT convention, CDR3 was defined as the stretch from the second conserved V-encoded cysteine to the conserved J-encoded phenylalanine. In an earlier analysis of approximately 500 of the donors, sequences lacking an unambiguous match to a single V gene segment were excluded. In an earlier analysis of more than 500 of the donors, a V segment was called functional when productive rearrangements were above 56.7%, and segregating when the standard deviation between donors exceeded 5%. A statistical classification framework was developed to diagnose cytomegalovirus status using the catalog of TCR beta chain sequences. V and J gene assignment, in a later analysis, came from comparing TCR nucleotide sequences with IMGT/GENE-DB human TR gene sequences. The TCRdist pipeline was used in a later analysis to assign CDR3 sequences and most-parsimonious VDJ recombination scenarios. A later analysis defined each TCR beta chain by its CDR3 amino acid sequence plus V-gene family, and excluded reads lacking a unique V-gene family. A later analysis removed several hundred highly shared, low-generation-probability nucleotide sequences to deal with suspected cross-contamination and a sequencing artifact. In a later analysis, a clonal expansion index for each public chain was calculated from normalized within-repertoire ranks of inferred template counts. In a later analysis, generation probabilities were computed with a VDJ recombination model fitted to out-of-frame rearrangements, and the resulting probabilities were checked against IGoR. A later analysis scored TCR-TCR, TCR-HLA and TCR-CMV co-occurrence with hypergeometric tests, applying a repertoire-size bias correction to TCR pairs. To estimate false discovery rates, a later analysis permuted the HLA or CMV assignments 20 times. In a later analysis, co-occurring TCRs were grouped using DBSCAN, with TCRdist sequence similarity added in when clustering inside HLA-allele-positive subsets. Repertoires with fewer than 30,000 or more than 120,000 public chains were left out of co-occurrence clustering, as were several repertoires with anomalous nucleotide sharing. TCRdb obtained this table from immuneACCESS and retained in-frame rearrangements with V and J assigned. These tables miss some clones; where compared with another copy, unresolved V genes account for less than half of the shortfall, and the remainder is unexplained. From that table come the V and J calls and clone size; the DNA was used to work out D and trimming. The sample contains about 160,000 clones, roughly 82% of them found a single time. The ten top clones hold approximately 1.5% of the sample.

The full study reports these points: The classifier was reported to diagnose cytomegalovirus status with high specificity and sensitivity in both the original and validation cohorts. An association between a missense DCLRE1C variant and V-gene and J-gene trimming of TCR beta chains was found in a later genetic analysis and replicated in an independent cohort. While some public TCRs were present in many individuals, most TCR sequences turned up only very rarely across donors. Because the 87-base-pair reads could not distinguish some IMGT-functional V segments, including TRBV6-2 and TRBV6-3, those segments were excluded. Roughly uniform sequencing depth across donors was assumed in presence/absence analyses, although this assumption may not hold. According to a later analysis, TCR association rates differed among HLA loci, with DRB1 alleles showing the most associated TCRs and HLA-C alleles showing the fewest. Because counts were too low, about 18 rarely observed V segments, including chromosome 9 orphons, were excluded from the earlier analysis of under 650 of the donors. A later analysis reported that several top co-occurrence clusters appeared linked to parvovirus B19, influenza, CMV and Epstein-Barr virus. Assigning TCR associations to individual alleles was difficult when HLA alleles, especially DR and DQ, strongly co-occurred. The cohort was sequenced for TCR beta chains only, and without alpha or paired-chain data the features that could be detected were limited. A later genetic analysis reported fewer N-insertions in productive TCRs among donors in an Asian-associated ancestry cluster than the roughly 700-donor mean. A further reported finding was that TCR beta sequences accurately predicted the HLA-A and HLA-B alleles for most subjects in the first cohort. At a false discovery rate of 0.05, a later analysis linked under 20,000 TCR beta sequences to specific HLA alleles. A few of the identified cytomegalovirus-associated TCR beta chains were confirmed in vitro to be specific for cytomegalovirus antigens. In the study, 164 TCR beta chains were listed as associated with cytomegalovirus. The authors suggested that the approach could potentially be generalized to other disease states and immunological phenotypes. Correlated functional status among segregating V segments might reflect linkage disequilibrium, but an unknown experimental factor could not be ruled out. Because some donors lacked HLA typing at each locus, the association tests relied only on the typed subset. Broadly in line with IMGT annotations, most TCR beta V segments showed up in productive rearrangements about 87% or about 30% of the time in an earlier analysis of 587 of the donors. Most CMV-associated TCR beta chains appeared to be HLA-restricted in a later analysis, and the HLA associations seemed to be driven largely by CMV exposure. A cluster of highly shared sequence variants was judged likely to represent a technical artifact of the sequencing pipeline. In a later analysis, HLA-associated TCR beta chains showed more clonal expansion and lower generation probabilities than non-associated chains that were equally common. CMV serostatus was the only immune exposure information available for the cohort.

Reading the germline V gene gives CDR1 SGHRS and CDR2 YFSETQ. Counted from cysteine to phenylalanine, this CDR3 has 16 amino acids. CDR3 DNA is the only sequence kept; it has 48 bases, read in frame from the first base. The junction shows trimming of 4 bases on V and 2 bases on J, plus 16 bases between the germline ends. In total, about 650 healthy bone marrow donors made up the cohort. Cohort members were all nominally healthy when sampled, although unrecorded immune exposures were likely present. The donor tested CMV seropositive, placing the donor among the approximately 290 seropositive members of the cohort. Each donor provided a peripheral blood sample, and peripheral blood mononuclear cells were used for TCR beta sequencing. The Qiagen DNeasy Blood Extraction Kit was used to extract genomic DNA from the blood cell samples.

Material for sequencing was PBMCs. The chain was built from TRBV5-1 and TRBJ2-1; a tentative D call is TRBD2 (6 bases match). The receptor was derived from a girl aged 5 to 17 in good health and CMV-seropositive. The nucleotide sequence reads as follows: TGCGCCAGCAGCGCCGCACCTAGCGAAGCCTACAATGAGCAGTTCTTC. Its protein reads: CASSAAPSEAYNEQFF.